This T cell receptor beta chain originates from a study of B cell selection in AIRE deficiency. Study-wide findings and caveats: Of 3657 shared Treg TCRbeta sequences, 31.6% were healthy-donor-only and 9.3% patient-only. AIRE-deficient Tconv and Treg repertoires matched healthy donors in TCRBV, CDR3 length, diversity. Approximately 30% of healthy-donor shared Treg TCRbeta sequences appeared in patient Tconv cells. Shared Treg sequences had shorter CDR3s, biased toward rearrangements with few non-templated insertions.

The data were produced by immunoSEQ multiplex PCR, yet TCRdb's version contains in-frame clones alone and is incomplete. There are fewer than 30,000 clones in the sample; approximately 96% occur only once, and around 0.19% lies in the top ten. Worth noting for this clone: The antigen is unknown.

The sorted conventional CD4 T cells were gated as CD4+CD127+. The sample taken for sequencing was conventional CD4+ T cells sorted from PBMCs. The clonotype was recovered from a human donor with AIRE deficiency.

CDR3 sequence (DNA): TGTGCCAGTAGTCCTAGGACAGGCGATGAGCAGTTCTTC. It yields the protein CASSPRTGDEQFF. The chain links TRBV19 to TRBJ2-1, with 7 nucleotides matching TRBD1. The junction had 6 bases not matched to a gene; V was cut back by 5 bases and J by 8 bases. The CDR3 spans 13 residues. The V gene's germline CDR1 is LNHDA and CDR2 SQIVND (reference sequence).